This T cell receptor beta chain was documented in a study of cytomegalovirus exposure and HLA in healthy donors. Study results and limitations: The study found most TCR sequences rare, yet found some public TCRs in many donors. One cluster of highly shared sequence variants probably arose as a sequencing artifact.

The PCR used 60 Vbeta and 13 Jbeta primers. Sequencing was performed with immunoSEQ multiplex PCR; in TCRdb, only in-frame clones are kept and a portion is missing. The sample records 150,000 to 200,000 clones, 65% to 90% being singletons. V lost 2 bases to trimming and J lost 3 bases; unmatched junction nucleotides: 6. This CDR3 has 17 residues. In germline, CDR1 is SEHNR, CDR2 FQNEAQ (reference sequence). About this clone itself: Its cognate antigen is unknown.

This sequence was found in a male donor in good health and CMV-seronegative. The chain carries TRBV7-9 and TRBJ1-4; 10 bases map to TRBD1. The sample consisted of PBMCs. CDR3 sequence reads: CASSLTTGTGANEKLFF. CDR3 coding DNA: TGTGCCAGCAGCTTAACCACCGGGACAGGGGCTAATGAAAAACTGTTTTTT.